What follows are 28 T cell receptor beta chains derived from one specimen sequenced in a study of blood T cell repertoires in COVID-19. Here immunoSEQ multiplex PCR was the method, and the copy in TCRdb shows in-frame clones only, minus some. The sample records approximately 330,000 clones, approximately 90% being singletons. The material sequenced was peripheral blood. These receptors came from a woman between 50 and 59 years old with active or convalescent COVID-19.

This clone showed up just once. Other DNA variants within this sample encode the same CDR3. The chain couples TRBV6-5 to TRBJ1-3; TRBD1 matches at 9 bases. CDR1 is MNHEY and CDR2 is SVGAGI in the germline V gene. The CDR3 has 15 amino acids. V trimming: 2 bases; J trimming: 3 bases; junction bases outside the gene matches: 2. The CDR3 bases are TGTGCCAGCAGTTACGGGACAGGGAGTGGAAACACCATATATTTT. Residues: CASSYGTGSGNTIYF.

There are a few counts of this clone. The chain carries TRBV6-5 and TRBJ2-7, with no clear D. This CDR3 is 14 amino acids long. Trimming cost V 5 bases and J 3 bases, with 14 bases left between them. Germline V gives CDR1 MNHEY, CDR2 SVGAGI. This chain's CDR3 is CASSQYRSYYEQYF. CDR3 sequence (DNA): TGTGCCAGCAGTCAATACCGGAGCTACTACGAGCAGTACTTC.

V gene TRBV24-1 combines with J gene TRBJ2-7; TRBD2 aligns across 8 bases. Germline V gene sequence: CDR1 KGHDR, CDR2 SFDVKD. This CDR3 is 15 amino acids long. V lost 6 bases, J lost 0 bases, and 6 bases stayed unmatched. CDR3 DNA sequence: TGTGCCACCAGTAATAGCGGGACCTCCTCCTACGAGCAGTACTTC. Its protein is CATSNSGTSSYEQYF.

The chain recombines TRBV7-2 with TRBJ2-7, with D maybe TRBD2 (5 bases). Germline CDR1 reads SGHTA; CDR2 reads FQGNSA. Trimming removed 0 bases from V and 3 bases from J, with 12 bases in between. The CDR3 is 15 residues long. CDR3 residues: CASSLAGATHYEQYF. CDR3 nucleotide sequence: TGTGCCAGCAGCTTAGCGGGAGCTACACACTACGAGCAGTACTTC. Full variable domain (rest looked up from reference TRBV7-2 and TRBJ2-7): GAGVSQSPSNKVTEKGKDVELRCDPISGHTALYWYRQSLGQGLEFLIYFQGNSAPDKSGLPSDRFSAERTGGSVSTLTIQRTQQEDSAVYLCASSLAGATHYEQYFGPGTRLTVT.

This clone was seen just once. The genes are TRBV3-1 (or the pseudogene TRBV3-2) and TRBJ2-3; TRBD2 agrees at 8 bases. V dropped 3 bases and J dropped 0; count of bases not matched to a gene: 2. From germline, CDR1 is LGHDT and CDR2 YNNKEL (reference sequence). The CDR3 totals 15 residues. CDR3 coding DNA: TGTGCCAGCAGCCATTCTAGCGGGAGCACAGATACGCAGTATTTT. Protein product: CASSHSSGSTDTQYF.

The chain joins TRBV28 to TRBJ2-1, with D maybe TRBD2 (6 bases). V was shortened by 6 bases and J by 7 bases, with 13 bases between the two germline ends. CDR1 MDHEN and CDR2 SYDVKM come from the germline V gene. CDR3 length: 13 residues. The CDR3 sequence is CASRRDLPNEQFF. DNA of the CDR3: TGTGCCAGCAGACGGGACTTACCGAATGAGCAGTTCTTC.

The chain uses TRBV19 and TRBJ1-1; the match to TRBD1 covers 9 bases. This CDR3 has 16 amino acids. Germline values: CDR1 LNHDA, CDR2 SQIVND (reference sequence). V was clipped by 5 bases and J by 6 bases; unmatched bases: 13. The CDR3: CASSSPGQGFGAEAFF. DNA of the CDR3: TGTGCCAGTAGTTCCCCGGGACAGGGCTTCGGCGCTGAAGCTTTCTTT.

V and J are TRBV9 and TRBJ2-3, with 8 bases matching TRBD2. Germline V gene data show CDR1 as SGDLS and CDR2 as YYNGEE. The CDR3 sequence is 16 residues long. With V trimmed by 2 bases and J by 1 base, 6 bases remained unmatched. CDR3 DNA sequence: TGTGCCAGCAGCGTGCTTAGCGGGGAACGCACAGATACGCAGTATTTT. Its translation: CASSVLSGERTDTQYF.

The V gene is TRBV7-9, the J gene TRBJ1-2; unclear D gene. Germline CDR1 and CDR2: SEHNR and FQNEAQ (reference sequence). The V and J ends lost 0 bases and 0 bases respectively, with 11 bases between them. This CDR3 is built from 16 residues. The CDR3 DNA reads TGTGCCAGCAGCTTAGCCTTGGGAGCGGCTAACTATGGCTACACCTTC. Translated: CASSLALGAANYGYTF.

CDR3 DNA sequence: TGTGCCAGCAGCTTAAGGGCAGGGGAGTTCGGGCAGCCCCAGCATTTT. This translates into CASSLRAGEFGQPQHF. The chain couples TRBV7-2 to TRBJ1-5, with D perhaps TRBD1 (6 bases). CDR3 size: 16 residues. V lost 2 bases to trimming and J lost 7 bases, with 18 bases between them. Germline V gene lookup returns CDR1 SGHTA and CDR2 FQGNSA.

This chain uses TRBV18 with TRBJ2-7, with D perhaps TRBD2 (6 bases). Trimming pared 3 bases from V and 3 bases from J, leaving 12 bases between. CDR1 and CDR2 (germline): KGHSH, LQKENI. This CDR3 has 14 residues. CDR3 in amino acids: CASSPGWGDYEQYF. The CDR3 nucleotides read TGTGCCAGCTCACCCGGCTGGGGGGACTACGAGCAGTACTTC.

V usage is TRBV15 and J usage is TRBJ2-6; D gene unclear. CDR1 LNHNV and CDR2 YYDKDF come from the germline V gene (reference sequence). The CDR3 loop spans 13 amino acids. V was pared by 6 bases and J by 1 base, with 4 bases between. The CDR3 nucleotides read TGTGCCACCAGTATGTCTGGGGCCAACGTCCTGACTTTC. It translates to CATSMSGANVLTF.

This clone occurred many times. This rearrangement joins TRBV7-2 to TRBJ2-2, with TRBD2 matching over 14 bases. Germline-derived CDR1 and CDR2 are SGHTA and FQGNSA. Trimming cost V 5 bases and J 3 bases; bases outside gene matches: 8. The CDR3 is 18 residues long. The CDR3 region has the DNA TGTGCCAGCAGCAGACCCGGACTAGCGGGGGGCTACACCGGGGAGCTGTTTTTT. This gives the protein CASSRPGLAGGYTGELFF.

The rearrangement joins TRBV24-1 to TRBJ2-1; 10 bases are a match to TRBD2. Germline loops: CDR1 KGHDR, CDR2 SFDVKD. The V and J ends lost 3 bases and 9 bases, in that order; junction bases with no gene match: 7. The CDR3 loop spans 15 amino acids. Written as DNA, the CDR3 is TGTGCCACCAGTGATGACAGCGGGGGGGCCGGTGAGCAGTTCTTC. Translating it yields CATSDDSGGAGEQFF.

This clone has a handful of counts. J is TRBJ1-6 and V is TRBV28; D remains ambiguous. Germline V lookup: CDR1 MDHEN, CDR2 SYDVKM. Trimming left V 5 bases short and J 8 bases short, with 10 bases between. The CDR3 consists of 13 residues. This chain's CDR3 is CASSAPGDSPLHF. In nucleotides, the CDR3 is TGTGCCAGCAGTGCCCCCGGTGATTCACCCCTCCACTTT.

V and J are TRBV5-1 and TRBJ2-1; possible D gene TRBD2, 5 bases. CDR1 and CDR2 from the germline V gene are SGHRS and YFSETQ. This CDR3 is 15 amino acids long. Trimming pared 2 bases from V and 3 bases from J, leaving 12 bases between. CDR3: CASSLQGSDYNEQFF. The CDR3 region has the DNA TGCGCCAGCAGCTTACAAGGGAGCGACTACAATGAGCAGTTCTTC. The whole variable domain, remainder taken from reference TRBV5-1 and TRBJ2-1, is KAGVTQTPRYLIKTRGQQVTLSCSPISGHRSVSWYQQTPGQGLQFLFEYFSETQRNKGNFPGRFSGRQFSNSRSEMNVSTLELGDSALYLCASSLQGSDYNEQFFGPGTRLTVL.

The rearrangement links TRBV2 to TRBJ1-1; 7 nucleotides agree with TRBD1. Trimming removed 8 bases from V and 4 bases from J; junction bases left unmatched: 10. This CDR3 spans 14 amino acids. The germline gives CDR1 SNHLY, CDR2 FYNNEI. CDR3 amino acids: CASFGQVRATEAFF. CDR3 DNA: TGTGCCAGCTTTGGACAGGTGCGGGCCACTGAAGCTTTCTTT.

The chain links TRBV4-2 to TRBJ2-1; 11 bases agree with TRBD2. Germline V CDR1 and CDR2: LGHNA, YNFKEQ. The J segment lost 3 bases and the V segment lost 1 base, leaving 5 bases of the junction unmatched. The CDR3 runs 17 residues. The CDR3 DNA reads TGTGCCAGCAGCCAAGGACTAGCGGGACCCCTCTACAATGAGCAGTTCTTC. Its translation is CASSQGLAGPLYNEQFF.

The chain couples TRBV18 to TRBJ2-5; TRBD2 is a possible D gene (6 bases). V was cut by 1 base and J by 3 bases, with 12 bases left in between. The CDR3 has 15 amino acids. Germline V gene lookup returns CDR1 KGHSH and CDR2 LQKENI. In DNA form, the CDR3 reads TGTGCCAGCTCACCACGCGGGGCTTATGAAGAGACCCAGTACTTC. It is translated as CASSPRGAYEETQYF.

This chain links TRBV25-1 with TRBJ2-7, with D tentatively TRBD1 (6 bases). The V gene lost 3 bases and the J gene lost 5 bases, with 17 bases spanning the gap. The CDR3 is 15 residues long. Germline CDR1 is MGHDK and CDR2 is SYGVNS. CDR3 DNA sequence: TGTGCCAGCAGTGATACTTCAGGGGCCCAAGACGAGCAGTACTTC. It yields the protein CASSDTSGAQDEQYF.

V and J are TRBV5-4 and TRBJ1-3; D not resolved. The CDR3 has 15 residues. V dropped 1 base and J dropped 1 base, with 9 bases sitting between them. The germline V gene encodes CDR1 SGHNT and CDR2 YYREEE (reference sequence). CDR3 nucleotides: TGTGCCAGCAGCTTGAACTCAGGTTCTGGAAACACCATATATTTT. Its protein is CASSLNSGSGNTIYF.

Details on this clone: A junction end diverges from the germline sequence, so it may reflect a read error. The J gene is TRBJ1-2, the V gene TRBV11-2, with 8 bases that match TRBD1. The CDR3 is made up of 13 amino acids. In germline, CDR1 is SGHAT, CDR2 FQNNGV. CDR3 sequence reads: CASSLETGDHPGF. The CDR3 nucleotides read TGTGCCAGCAGCTTAGAGACAGGGGATCACCCCGGATTC.

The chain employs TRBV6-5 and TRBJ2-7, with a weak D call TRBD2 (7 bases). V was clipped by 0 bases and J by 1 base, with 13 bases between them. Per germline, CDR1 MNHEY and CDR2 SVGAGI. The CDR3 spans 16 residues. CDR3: CASSYSGGATSYEQYF. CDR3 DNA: TGTGCCAGCAGTTACTCGGGGGGGGCCACATCCTACGAGCAGTACTTC.

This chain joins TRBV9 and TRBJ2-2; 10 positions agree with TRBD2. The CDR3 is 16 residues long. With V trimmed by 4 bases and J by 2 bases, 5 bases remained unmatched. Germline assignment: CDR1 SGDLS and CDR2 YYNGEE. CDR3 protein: CASSRSGRSNTGELFF. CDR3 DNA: TGTGCCAGCAGCCGTAGCGGGAGGAGTAACACCGGGGAGCTGTTTTTT.

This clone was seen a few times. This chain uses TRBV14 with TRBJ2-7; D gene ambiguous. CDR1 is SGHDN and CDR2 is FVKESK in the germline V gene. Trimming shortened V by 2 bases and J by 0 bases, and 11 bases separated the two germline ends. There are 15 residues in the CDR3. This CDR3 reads CASSQPQANSYEQYF. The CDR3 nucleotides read TGTGCCAGCAGCCAACCTCAGGCGAACTCCTACGAGCAGTACTTC.

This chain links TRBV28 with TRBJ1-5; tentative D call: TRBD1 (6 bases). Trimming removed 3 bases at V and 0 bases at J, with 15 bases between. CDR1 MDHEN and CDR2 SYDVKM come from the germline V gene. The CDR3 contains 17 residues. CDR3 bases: TGTGCCAGCAGTTTCGGAGGCGGGGGGCTTAGCAATCAGCCCCAGCATTTT. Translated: CASSFGGGGLSNQPQHF.

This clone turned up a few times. The CDR3 reads CASSYRSADTGELFF. The CDR3, as DNA: TGTGCCAGCAGTTATCGTTCAGCGGACACCGGGGAGCTGTTTTTT. This sequence joins TRBV6-2 or TRBV6-3 and TRBJ2-2; the D gene is possibly TRBD2 (5 bases). Trimming cost V 3 bases and J 3 bases, with 11 bases left between them. Germline assignment: CDR1 MNHEY and CDR2 SVGEGT. CDR3 length equals 15 residues.

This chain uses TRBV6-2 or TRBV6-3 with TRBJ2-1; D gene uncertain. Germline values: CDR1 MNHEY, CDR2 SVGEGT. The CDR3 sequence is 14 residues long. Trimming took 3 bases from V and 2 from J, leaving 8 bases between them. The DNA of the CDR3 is TGTGCCAGCAGTTATAGCCTTCCCTACAATGAGCAGTTCTTC. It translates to CASSYSLPYNEQFF.